Presented here are 23 T cell receptor beta chains from one specimen sequenced in a study of neurological immune-mediated disorders. Time point denoted: longitudinal time-point 2. TCRdb re-called the 5' RACE reads with MiXCR, one entry per CDR3 protein. The sample yields about 60,000 distinct CDR3 sequences, around 10% seen once. What was sequenced was PBMCs. The receptors originated from a man aged 30 to 39 in good health.

This clonotype appeared a single time. The chain joins TRBV7-2 to TRBJ2-3, with 8 bases aligning to TRBD2. After removal of 5 bases from V and 0 bases from J, the junction contained 10 bases not matched to a gene. Germline CDR1 is SGHTA and CDR2 is FQGNSA. The CDR3 contains 17 residues. The CDR3, as DNA: TGTGCCAGCAGCCTTCCGGTCGCGGGGGGTAGCACAGATACGCAGTATTTT. Amino acids: CASSLPVAGGSTDTQYF.

In this sample, this clonotype turned up many times. V gene TRBV10-3 combines with J gene TRBJ2-3; D unclear. The germline V and J ends were trimmed by 7 bases and 0 bases, with 11 bases remaining between them. The V gene's germline CDR1 is ENHRY and CDR2 SYGVKD. The CDR3 sequence is 14 residues long. CDR3 bases: TGTGCCATCATTTTGGCAGCTAGCACAGATACGCAGTATTTT. Translating it yields CAIILAASTDTQYF.

There are many counts of this clonotype. The chain carries TRBV15 and TRBJ2-1; 9 nucleotides line up with TRBD1. The V gene end was trimmed by 6 bases and the J gene end by 7 bases; junction bases not matched to a gene: 19. Germline V lookup: CDR1 LNHNV, CDR2 YYDKDF (reference sequence). This CDR3 is built from 18 residues. The CDR3 DNA reads TGTGCCACCAGTTCACGTACACCCTCGGGGACAGGGAGAAATGAGCAGTTCTTC. It codes for CATSSRTPSGTGRNEQFF.

This clonotype showed up many times. This chain joins TRBV5-1 and TRBJ2-5, with D uncertain. Trimming stripped 0 bases from V and 4 bases from J, with 13 bases between. Germline CDR1 reads SGHRS; CDR2 reads YFSETQ. The CDR3 sequence is 15 residues long. Written as DNA, the CDR3 is TGCGCCAGCAGCTTGGCAGACACCTCCGGAGAGACCCAGTACTTC. Protein sequence: CASSLADTSGETQYF.

In its sample, this clonotype was seen many times. The gene calls are TRBV2 and TRBJ2-2, with D possibly TRBD2 on 6 matching bases. The V and J ends lost 6 bases and 1 base respectively, with 9 bases between them. CDR3 length: 14 residues. Germline V gene sequence: CDR1 SNHLY, CDR2 FYNNEI. CDR3 loop: CASRGDLNTGELFF. CDR3 DNA: TGTGCCAGCAGAGGGGACTTGAACACCGGGGAGCTGTTTTTT.

This sequence joins TRBV9 and TRBJ1-1, with 7 nucleotides matching TRBD1. The germline CDR1 and CDR2 sequences are SGDLS and YYNGEE. The CDR3 extends over 13 amino acids. Unmatched junction bases numbered 4, after V lost 4 bases and J lost 4 bases. Written as DNA, the CDR3 is TGTGCCAGCAGCACCCGGGACAGCACTGAAGCTTTCTTT. It codes for CASSTRDSTEAFF.

This clonotype was detected many times. The V call is TRBV5-1, the J call TRBJ2-3; 8 nucleotides align to TRBD1. Germline CDR1 reads SGHRS; CDR2 reads YFSETQ. This CDR3 region has 15 residues. After removal of 0 bases from V and 0 bases from J, the junction contained 0 bases not matched to a gene. The CDR3 bases are TGCGCCAGCAGCTTGGGGGACAGGAGCACAGATACGCAGTATTTT. Translation gives CASSLGDRSTDTQYF. Supplemented by reference TRBV5-1 and TRBJ2-3, the full variable domain reads KAGVTQTPRYLIKTRGQQVTLSCSPISGHRSVSWYQQTPGQGLQFLFEYFSETQRNKGNFPGRFSGRQFSNSRSEMNVSTLELGDSALYLCASSLGDRSTDTQYFGPGTRLTVL.

This clonotype was observed at least ten times. V and J are TRBV20-1 and TRBJ2-3; D is undetermined. In germline, CDR1 is DFQATT, CDR2 SNEGSKA (reference sequence). The CDR3 covers 15 residues. With 0 bases removed from V and 5 bases from J, the gap between germline ends came to 15 bases. CDR3: CSARDADGVRDTQYF. The CDR3, as DNA: TGCAGTGCTAGAGATGCAGATGGAGTCAGAGATACGCAGTATTTT.

The sample holds many counts of this clonotype. The gene calls are TRBV20-1 and TRBJ2-7; 8 nucleotides match TRBD1. Germline V CDR1 and CDR2: DFQATT, SNEGSKA (reference sequence). With 1 base clipped from V and 5 bases from J, the junction kept 10 bases outside the gene matches. This CDR3 spans 15 amino acids. This chain's CDR3 is CSARGLTGEINEQYF. CDR3 bases: TGCAGTGCTAGAGGCCTGACAGGGGAGATCAACGAGCAGTACTTC.

At least ten counts were recorded for this clonotype. The chain recombines TRBV21-1 with TRBJ2-7; TRBD1 is taken as the D call from the table, unchecked against the DNA. TRBV21-1 constitutes a pseudogene. This CDR3 has 13 residues. CDR3 sequence reads: CASRGGLTYEQYF. Here the CDR3 DNA reads TGTGCCAGCAGGGGCGGACTGACCTACGAGCAGTACTTC.

This clonotype was seen ten or more times. The rearrangement joins TRBV5-1 to TRBJ2-2; D gene unclear. The CDR3 spans 15 residues. Trimming took 3 bases from V and 6 from J, leaving 15 bases between them. Germline CDR1 is SGHRS and CDR2 is YFSETQ. The CDR3 nucleotides are TGCGCCAGCAGCTCCGGTGACCCCTCCGCCGGGGAGCTGTTTTTT. Its protein product is CASSSGDPSAGELFF.

This clonotype appeared many times. The chain is built from TRBV5-1 and TRBJ1-6; D possibly corresponds to TRBD1 (6 bases). CDR1 SGHRS and CDR2 YFSETQ come from the germline V gene. Trimming took off 1 base at V and 7 bases at J, with 12 bases between the two ends. The CDR3 totals 15 residues. In DNA, the CDR3 is TGCGCCAGCAGCTTGATGGGACAACTAAATTCACCCCTCCACTTT. Protein product: CASSLMGQLNSPLHF.

This clonotype occurred many times. The chain links TRBV28 to TRBJ2-1; 10 positions agree with TRBD1. The V gene's germline CDR1 is MDHEN and CDR2 SYDVKM. With V trimmed by 7 bases and J by 6 bases, 9 bases remained unmatched. This CDR3 has 15 residues. The chain's CDR3 is CASKNGQGVSNEQFF. DNA of the CDR3: TGTGCCAGCAAAAACGGACAGGGGGTCAGCAATGAGCAGTTCTTC.

This clonotype showed up many times. The rearrangement uses TRBV12-3 or TRBV12-4 and TRBJ2-2; TRBD1 or TRBD2 may be the D gene (5 bases each). V was pared by 4 bases and J by 3 bases, with 9 bases between. CDR3 length: 14 amino acids. The CDR3 DNA is TGTGCCAGCAGTTCCGGGACCCACACCGGGGAGCTGTTTTTT. Translated, it gives CASSSGTHTGELFF.

The table lists this clonotype with many counts. J is TRBJ2-7 and V is TRBV4-1; 8 nucleotides agree with TRBD2. The CDR3 consists of 15 residues. With V trimmed by 0 bases and J by 4 bases, 5 bases remained unmatched. CDR1 and CDR2 (germline): MGHRA, YSYEKL. CDR3 amino acids: CASSQESRLAYEQYF. The CDR3 DNA reads as TGCGCCAGCAGCCAAGAATCGCGACTAGCGTACGAGCAGTACTTC.

This clonotype was detected once. This may arise from a read error, as a much more abundant clone is one base away. This CDR3 is missing its conserved last phenylalanine or tryptophan, likely due to a read error. The rearrangement links TRBV20-1 to TRBJ1-1; no clear D. This CDR3 region has 14 residues. Germline V gene lookup returns CDR1 DFQATT and CDR2 SNEGSKA (reference sequence). Between the trimmed V and J ends, which lost 4 bases and 5 bases, there was a span of 17 bases. CDR3 residues: CSANGDLLRTEAFL. The CDR3 DNA follows: TGCAGTGCTAACGGTGATCTCTTGAGGACTGAAGCTTTCCTT.

This clonotype was recorded at least ten times. The J gene is TRBJ2-7, the V gene TRBV12-3 or TRBV12-4; D possibly uses TRBD1 or TRBD2 (5 bases each). CDR3 length: 14 residues. Trimming stripped 1 base from V and 6 bases from J, with 13 bases between. CDR3 in amino acids: CASSLVAGAGEQYF. Here the CDR3 DNA reads TGTGCCAGCAGTTTAGTGGCCGGGGCGGGCGAGCAGTACTTC.

The table lists this clonotype with many counts. The rearrangement joins TRBV20-1 to TRBJ2-1; TRBD2 matches at 9 bases. CDR1 and CDR2 (germline): DFQATT, SNEGSKA (reference sequence). With V trimmed by 2 bases and J by 6 bases, 5 bases remained unmatched. The CDR3 has 14 residues. The CDR3 spells CSARKAGGPNEQFF. The CDR3 nucleotides read TGCAGTGCTAGAAAAGCGGGAGGTCCCAATGAGCAGTTCTTC.

This clonotype was seen ten or more times. The genes are TRBV5-1 and TRBJ2-3, with D tentatively TRBD1 (5 bases). The V end was cut by 0 bases, the J end by 1 base, with 9 bases between. Germline CDR1 reads SGHRS; CDR2 reads YFSETQ. This CDR3 contains 15 residues. The CDR3 is CASSLVGVGTDTQYF. Written as DNA, the CDR3 is TGCGCCAGCAGCTTGGTAGGGGTGGGCACAGATACGCAGTATTTT.

This clonotype occurred many times. V usage is TRBV7-9 and J usage is TRBJ2-7; D call uncertain. There are 11 residues in the CDR3. Germline assignment: CDR1 SEHNR and CDR2 FQNEAQ (reference sequence). The V end was cut by 5 bases, the J end by 3 bases, with 5 bases between. CDR3 in amino acids: CASSRNYEQYF. CDR3 nucleotides: TGTGCCAGCAGCCGTAACTACGAGCAGTACTTC.

This clonotype has ten or more counts. The gene calls are TRBV9 and TRBJ2-2, with D uncertain. The CDR3 is 12 amino acids. CDR1 is SGDLS and CDR2 is YYNGEE in the germline V gene. The V gene lost 4 bases and the J gene lost 6 bases, with 7 bases spanning the gap. In DNA, the CDR3 is TGTGCCAGCAGCTCCTCTCCCGGGGAGCTGTTTTTT. Translation: CASSSSPGELFF.

This clonotype was recorded many times. The rearrangement uses TRBV12-3 or TRBV12-4 and TRBJ2-1; TRBD2 agrees at 13 bases. CDR3 length: 16 residues. The ends lost 5 bases at V and 3 bases at J; junction bases unmatched: 4. CDR3 sequence: CASSPRTSGSYNEQFF. The CDR3 nucleotides are TGTGCCAGCAGTCCTCGGACTAGCGGGAGCTACAATGAGCAGTTCTTC.

The sample holds many counts of this clonotype. This sequence joins TRBV7-2 and TRBJ2-5; D possibly matches TRBD1 or TRBD2 (5 bases each). This CDR3 region has 14 residues. Looked up from germline, CDR1 is SGHTA and CDR2 is FQGNSA. V was trimmed by 5 bases and J by 4 bases, leaving 14 bases between them. The CDR3 bases are TGTGCCAGCAGCCCGGGACCTTTGAGAGAGACCCAGTACTTC. The encoded protein is CASSPGPLRETQYF.